Below, 25 T cell receptor beta chains from the same sample are listed, as sequenced in a study of blood T cell repertoires in COVID-19. Sequencing was performed with immunoSEQ multiplex PCR; in TCRdb, only in-frame clones are kept and a portion is missing. The data contain over 200,000 clones, under 90% of them singletons. Specimen: peripheral blood. The receptors shown here come from a woman of 80 years or more with COVID-19, enrolled during active disease.

This clone was counted between two and nine times. The chain is built from TRBV5-1 and TRBJ1-1; 8 nucleotides agree with TRBD1. Unmatched junction bases numbered 3, after V lost 4 bases and J lost 1 base. Germline assignment: CDR1 SGHRS and CDR2 YFSETQ. The CDR3 sequence is 14 residues long. This CDR3 is CASSVGQGNTEAFF. The CDR3 coding sequence is TGCGCCAGCAGCGTCGGACAGGGGAACACTGAAGCTTTCTTT.

This clone appeared a single time. This rearrangement joins TRBV7-9 to TRBJ1-3; TRBD1 is a possible D gene (5 bases). This CDR3 is 14 amino acids long. Germline values: CDR1 SEHNR, CDR2 FQNEAQ (reference sequence). The V and J ends lost 5 bases and 8 bases respectively, with 16 bases between them. CDR3 sequence (DNA): TGTGCCAGCAGCCAACCTTCGGCAGGGCACACCATATATTTT. It translates to CASSQPSAGHTIYF.

J is TRBJ2-2 and V is TRBV3-1 (or the pseudogene TRBV3-2); the D gene is possibly TRBD1 (6 bases). The ends were cut back, 0 bases at V and 7 bases at J, with 12 bases in the middle. The CDR3 consists of 15 residues. Germline CDR1 reads LGHDT; CDR2 reads YNNKEL (reference sequence). CDR3 nucleotide sequence: TGTGCCAGCAGCCAAGAGGGGGCTCGCGGCGGGGAGCTGTTTTTT. It specifies CASSQEGARGGELFF.

The rearrangement joins TRBV28 to TRBJ2-1; TRBD1 matches at 7 bases. CDR3 length: 15 residues. Germline lookup yields CDR1 MDHEN and CDR2 SYDVKM. V trimming: 6 bases; J trimming: 8 bases; junction bases outside the gene matches: 13. DNA for the CDR3: TGTGCCAGCAGCCCCCCCCGGACAGGATCCCATGAGCAGTTCTTC. Encoded protein: CASSPPRTGSHEQFF.

The chain couples TRBV4-2 to TRBJ2-3; TRBD2 is a possible D gene (5 bases). Looked up from germline, CDR1 is LGHNA and CDR2 is YNFKEQ. V shed 2 bases and J shed 8 bases, with 8 bases lying between them. The CDR3 loop spans 12 amino acids. This CDR3 reads CASSQRRGTQYF. The CDR3 bases are TGTGCCAGCAGCCAACGTCGGGGTACGCAGTATTTT.

This clone came up once. The CDR3 here is CSASGGAGELFF. CDR3 bases: TGCAGTGCTAGTGGGGGAGCCGGGGAGCTGTTTTTT. The chain employs TRBV20-1 and TRBJ2-2; D is perhaps TRBD1 or TRBD2 (5 bases each). This CDR3 has 12 residues. Germline V gene lookup returns CDR1 DFQATT and CDR2 SNEGSKA (reference sequence). V was trimmed by 3 bases and J by 6 bases, leaving 8 bases between them.

This rearrangement joins TRBV5-1 to TRBJ1-3; the D is unclear. V lost 0 bases and J 0 bases, leaving 10 bases between the germline ends. The CDR3 spans 16 residues. CDR1 and CDR2 (germline): SGHRS, YFSETQ. CDR3: CASSLGSRNSGNTIYF. Here the CDR3 DNA reads TGCGCCAGCAGCTTGGGGTCGAGAAACTCTGGAAACACCATATATTTT.

This clone has more than one count but fewer than ten. The chain recombines TRBV3-1 (or the pseudogene TRBV3-2) with TRBJ2-1; the D gene is possibly TRBD2 (6 bases). Trimming took 4 bases from V and 0 from J, leaving 10 bases between them. In germline, CDR1 is LGHDT, CDR2 YNNKEL (reference sequence). This CDR3 is built from 15 residues. CDR3 sequence (DNA): TGTGCCAGCAGCCCACGGGGGAGCTCCTACAATGAGCAGTTCTTC. It encodes CASSPRGSSYNEQFF.

V gene TRBV2 combines with J gene TRBJ2-1; the match to TRBD2 covers 8 bases. The trim removed 6 bases at V and 7 bases at J, leaving 14 bases unmatched. The CDR3 totals 16 residues. Germline-derived CDR1 and CDR2 are SNHLY and FYNNEI. This CDR3 is CASSLLGGGFLNEQFF. DNA of the CDR3: TGTGCCAGCAGCCTCCTGGGCGGGGGGTTCCTAAATGAGCAGTTCTTC.

The genes are TRBV19 and TRBJ1-1, with 9 bases aligning to TRBD1. Losses at the gene ends were 3 bases for V and 4 bases for J; bases not matched to a gene: 6. The CDR3 covers 15 residues. Per germline, CDR1 LNHDA and CDR2 SQIVND (reference sequence). In DNA, the CDR3 is TGTGCCAGTAGTATTCGGACAGGGGCCCTCACTGAAGCTTTCTTT. Protein product: CASSIRTGALTEAFF.

The chain uses TRBV28 and TRBJ2-1; no definite D call. The CDR3 consists of 13 residues. CDR1 MDHEN and CDR2 SYDVKM come from the germline V gene. Trimming removed 9 bases from V and 5 bases from J, with 14 bases in between. The CDR3 protein is CASTGAPHNEQFF. CDR3 coding DNA: TGTGCCAGTACGGGTGCCCCCCACAATGAGCAGTTCTTC.

V usage is TRBV6-5 and J usage is TRBJ2-5; 8 bases are a match to TRBD2. Germline trimming cut 0 bases from V and 9 bases from J; bases unmatched to any gene: 12. Germline CDR1 MNHEY, CDR2 SVGAGI. The CDR3 spans 16 residues. The CDR3 loop is CASSYSGGAPQGAQYF. In DNA form, the CDR3 reads TGTGCCAGCAGTTACTCCGGGGGGGCCCCTCAAGGGGCCCAGTACTTC.

The rearrangement links TRBV9 to TRBJ1-3; D gene unclear. V was cut by 0 bases and J by 0 bases, with 7 bases left in between. The CDR3 consists of 15 residues. The germline V gene encodes CDR1 SGDLS and CDR2 YYNGEE. CDR3: CASSVAGPSGNTIYF. For the CDR3, the DNA is TGTGCCAGCAGCGTAGCTGGGCCCTCTGGAAACACCATATATTTT.

V usage is TRBV29-1 and J usage is TRBJ2-2, with 8 bases aligning to TRBD1. Looked up from germline, CDR1 is SQVTM and CDR2 is ANQGSEA. The V gene end was trimmed by 5 bases and the J gene end by 2 bases; junction bases not matched to a gene: 4. This CDR3 is 14 amino acids long. CDR3 protein: CSVFGQGNTGELFF. CDR3 DNA: TGCAGCGTTTTTGGACAGGGCAACACCGGGGAGCTGTTTTTT.

The chain is built from TRBV2 and TRBJ2-1; D may be TRBD2 (7 bases). The germline gives CDR1 SNHLY, CDR2 FYNNEI. Trimming stripped 6 bases from V and 5 bases from J, with 17 bases between. This CDR3 is 15 amino acids long. The chain's CDR3 is CASRALRGGDNEQFF. CDR3 nucleotides: TGTGCCAGCAGAGCGCTCAGGGGAGGGGACAATGAGCAGTTCTTC. The whole variable domain, filled in from reference TRBV2 and TRBJ2-1, reads EPEVTQTPSHQVTQMGQEVILRCVPISNHLYFYWYRQILGQKVEFLVSFYNNEISEKSEIFDDQFSVERPDGSNFTLKIRSTKLEDSAMYFCASRALRGGDNEQFFGPGTRLTVL.

The chain couples TRBV27 to TRBJ2-7; D is possibly TRBD1 (6 bases). V was clipped by 2 bases and J by 1 base, with 12 bases between them. The CDR3 consists of 15 residues. In germline, CDR1 is MNHEY, CDR2 SMNVEV (reference sequence). This CDR3 reads CASSLREGESYEQYF. The CDR3 DNA reads TGTGCCAGCAGTTTAAGAGAGGGGGAGTCCTACGAGCAGTACTTC.

The V call is TRBV7-2, the J call TRBJ2-3; 9 bases match TRBD1. The CDR3 is 15 residues long. Germline lookup yields CDR1 SGHTA and CDR2 FQGNSA. With 5 bases clipped from V and 5 bases from J, the junction kept 8 bases outside the gene matches. DNA for the CDR3: TGTGCCAGCAGCACATCCGGGACAGGGAAAGATACGCAGTATTTT. Amino acids: CASSTSGTGKDTQYF.

The V gene is TRBV25-1, the J gene TRBJ1-2, with D uncertain. V dropped 4 bases and J dropped 1 base, with 4 bases sitting between them. Germline V lookup: CDR1 MGHDK, CDR2 SYGVNS. CDR3 length: 12 amino acids. The CDR3 region has the DNA TGTGCCAGCAGTGCTGTTAACTATGGCTACACCTTC. Translated: CASSAVNYGYTF.

This rearrangement joins TRBV29-1 to TRBJ2-3, with D perhaps matching TRBD1 (6 bases). Trimming stripped 8 bases from V and 4 bases from J, with 19 bases between. This CDR3 comprises 14 residues. Germline loops: CDR1 SQVTM, CDR2 ANQGSEA. CDR3 DNA: TGCAGCACAGGCGACAGGCCAGCGGCAGATACGCAGTATTTT. Translation gives CSTGDRPAADTQYF.

The V gene is TRBV20-1, the J gene TRBJ1-6; D not resolved. Trimming shortened V by 6 bases and J by 7 bases, and 7 bases separated the two germline ends. Germline CDR1 reads DFQATT; CDR2 reads SNEGSKA (reference sequence). The length of the CDR3 is 11 residues. CDR3 bases: TGCAGTGCCTTGGGCAATTCACCCCTCCACTTT. Protein sequence: CSALGNSPLHF.

The rearrangement links TRBV5-5 to TRBJ1-5, with 7 bases matching TRBD1. Unmatched junction bases numbered 7, after V lost 5 bases and J lost 2 bases. The CDR3 is 15 residues long. Germline lookup yields CDR1 SGHKS and CDR2 YYEKEE (reference sequence). CDR3 residues: CASRRDREGNQPQHF. The CDR3, as DNA: TGTGCCAGCAGACGTGACAGGGAAGGCAATCAGCCCCAGCATTTT. Filled out from reference TRBV5-5 and TRBJ1-5, the complete variable domain reads DAGVTQSPTHLIKTRGQQVTLRCSPISGHKSVSWYQQVLGQGPQFIFQYYEKEERGRGNFPDRFSARQFPNYSSELNVNALLLGDSALYLCASRRDREGNQPQHFGDGTRLSIL.

The chain joins TRBV6-1 to TRBJ1-2; 7 bases agree with TRBD1. V lost 4 bases to trimming and J lost 0 bases; unmatched junction nucleotides: 8. CDR1 and CDR2 (germline): MNHNS, SASEGT. The CDR3 totals 16 residues. CDR3 bases: TGTGCCAGCAGTGGGGGCGGGACAGCCGCTAACTATGGCTACACCTTC. This translates into CASSGGGTAANYGYTF.

V gene TRBV6-5 combines with J gene TRBJ1-2; D perhaps matches TRBD1 (5 bases). The CDR3 covers 14 residues. CDR1 is MNHEY and CDR2 is SVGAGI in the germline V gene. V was pared by 6 bases and J by 4 bases, with 15 bases between. CDR3 residues: CASSRRQKPYGYTF. CDR3 in DNA: TGTGCCAGCAGCCGAAGACAGAAACCCTATGGCTACACCTTC.

This chain uses TRBV5-1 with TRBJ2-1; 10 bases are shared with TRBD2. This CDR3 contains 15 residues. Germline V CDR1 and CDR2: SGHRS, YFSETQ. Losses at the gene ends were 2 bases for V and 4 bases for J; bases not matched to a gene: 3. This CDR3 is CASSLAGGEYNEQFF. CDR3 nucleotide sequence: TGCGCCAGCAGCTTAGCGGGAGGGGAATACAATGAGCAGTTCTTC.

The V and J genes are TRBV5-1 and TRBJ1-1; weak D call: TRBD1 (5 bases). This CDR3 is 15 amino acids long. Germline V gene lookup returns CDR1 SGHRS and CDR2 YFSETQ. With 2 bases removed from V and 7 bases from J, the gap between germline ends came to 18 bases. The chain's CDR3 is CASSFGSGVGGEAFF. CDR3 nucleotide sequence: TGCGCCAGCAGCTTCGGATCGGGGGTTGGCGGTGAAGCTTTCTTT.